These 25 T cell receptor beta chains originate from one sample sequenced in a study of post-analysis software for immune sequencing data. Study conclusions and caveats: Patients showed TRBV5-6, TRBV5-1 and TRBV20-1 among a few TRBV segments more frequent than in controls.

These receptors' targets are unknown. Unique molecular identifiers were present in the TCR beta cDNA libraries. In TCRdb, the PCR reads were re-called with MiXCR into one record per CDR3 protein. The data show 380,000 or so distinct CDR3 sequences, 30% to 45% seen once. Sequenced: blood. All receptors come from a girl between 10 and 17 years old with multiple sclerosis.

This sequence joins TRBV7-3 and TRBJ2-5; D gene uncertain. The CDR3 totals 16 residues. Trimming removed 5 bases from V and 1 base from J, with 17 bases in between. CDR1 is SGHTA, CDR2 FQGTGA, per germline. Written as DNA, the CDR3 is TGTGCCAGCAGCCATTCCCTCCTTGGCAGCCAAGAGACCCAGTACTTC. Translating gives CASSHSLLGSQETQYF.

The sample holds a few counts of this clonotype. The V call is TRBV4-1, the J call TRBJ2-7; D perhaps matches TRBD1 (5 bases). The CDR3 runs to 15 residues. Germline-derived CDR1 and CDR2 are MGHRA and YSYEKL. Trimming removed 0 bases at V and 5 bases at J, with 14 bases between. CDR3 nucleotide sequence: TGCGCCAGCAGCCAAGACATAACAGGCCCCCACGAGCAGTACTTC. The encoded protein is CASSQDITGPHEQYF.

The gene calls are TRBV7-2 and TRBJ2-7; 10 bases align to TRBD2. The germline CDR1 and CDR2 sequences are SGHTA and FQGNSA. V shed 5 bases and J 4 bases; nucleotides not matched to a gene: 5. The CDR3 has 14 amino acids. The CDR3 DNA reads TGTGCCAGCAGCATAGGGACTAGCGTTTACGAGCAGTACTTC. Protein product: CASSIGTSVYEQYF.

This clonotype came up a few times. The chain combines TRBV3-1 with TRBJ1-2; weak D call: TRBD1 (5 bases). Germline lookup yields CDR1 LGHDT and CDR2 YNNKEL (reference sequence). V was pared by 1 base and J by 8 bases, with 11 bases between. This CDR3 contains 13 residues. The CDR3 here is CASSQAGTHGYTF. CDR3 sequence (DNA): TGTGCCAGCAGCCAAGCCGGGACTCACGGCTACACCTTC.

In this sample, this clonotype turned up once. V usage is TRBV20-1 and J usage is TRBJ1-1; D gene uncertain. V lost 3 bases and J 1 base, leaving 9 bases between the germline ends. The CDR3 has 13 amino acids. The germline CDR1 and CDR2 sequences are DFQATT and SNEGSKA (reference sequence). CDR3 sequence (DNA): TGCAGTGCTAGCCCCATGAGGAACACTGAAGCTTTCTTT. This gives the protein CSASPMRNTEAFF.

The V gene is TRBV20-1, the J gene TRBJ1-6, with D unresolved. In germline, CDR1 is DFQATT, CDR2 SNEGSKA (reference sequence). The CDR3 has 17 residues. V lost 0 bases and J 0 bases, leaving 12 bases between the germline ends. CDR3: CSARERPYSSYNSPLHF. Here the CDR3 DNA reads TGCAGTGCTAGAGAACGACCTTACAGCTCCTATAATTCACCCCTCCACTTT.

V is TRBV7-3 and J is TRBJ2-7, with unresolved D. The length of the CDR3 is 15 residues. Trimming pared 3 bases from V and 2 bases from J, leaving 14 bases between. CDR1 is SGHTA and CDR2 is FQGTGA in the germline V gene. The CDR3 sequence: CASSFAAGDPYEQYF. The CDR3 coding sequence is TGTGCCAGCAGCTTCGCGGCAGGTGACCCCTACGAGCAGTACTTC.

This chain uses TRBV6-6 with TRBJ1-5; D is perhaps TRBD1 (6 bases). Deletions cut 5 bases from V and 3 bases from J, with 11 bases between. CDR3 length: 14 residues. Germline V CDR1 and CDR2: MNHNY, SVGAGI (reference sequence). CDR3 sequence: CASSLQGFNQPQHF. The CDR3 bases are TGTGCCAGCAGTCTACAGGGATTCAATCAGCCCCAGCATTTT.

This clonotype came up a few times. The chain joins TRBV24-1 to TRBJ1-2, with TRBD1 matching 9 bases. The germline V gene has CDR1 KGHDR and CDR2 SFDVKD. Germline trimming cut 7 bases from V and 2 bases from J; bases unmatched to any gene: 4. The CDR3 length is 14 residues. In nucleotides, the CDR3 is TGTGCCACCAGCACAGGGGGCGAAAACTATGGCTACACCTTC. It yields the protein CATSTGGENYGYTF.

The V call is TRBV10-3, the J call TRBJ1-1; maybe TRBD1 (6 bases). V was cut by 5 bases and J by 1 base, with 8 bases left in between. From germline, CDR1 is ENHRY and CDR2 SYGVKD. The CDR3 loop spans 13 amino acids. DNA of the CDR3: TGTGCCATCAGTAAGGGGGAGAACACTGAAGCTTTCTTT. This gives the protein CAISKGENTEAFF.

This clonotype was recorded once. The chain is built from TRBV20-1 and TRBJ2-1, with 7 bases that match TRBD2. There are 13 residues in the CDR3. After removal of 5 bases from V and 7 bases from J, the junction contained 8 bases not matched to a gene. The germline CDR1 and CDR2 sequences are DFQATT and SNEGSKA (reference sequence). The DNA for the CDR3 is TGCAGTGCTGCGGGGAGGGCTGGTAATGAGCAGTTCTTC. It specifies CSAAGRAGNEQFF.

The chain's CDR3 is CASSYSNRPSSYEQYF. DNA for the CDR3: TGTGCCAGCAGTTACTCGAACAGGCCTAGCTCCTACGAGCAGTACTTC. The J gene is TRBJ2-7, the V gene TRBV6-5, with TRBD1 as a possible D gene (5 bases). V lost 0 bases and J 0 bases, leaving 12 bases between the germline ends. CDR1 is MNHEY, CDR2 SVGAGI, per germline. This CDR3 has 16 amino acids.

The rearrangement links TRBV12-3 or TRBV12-4 to TRBJ1-1, with D perhaps TRBD1 (5 bases). V was shortened by 6 bases and J by 6 bases, with 20 bases between the two germline ends. CDR3 length: 15 residues. This CDR3 is CASSHSVGGAAEAFF. The CDR3, as DNA: TGTGCCAGCAGCCATTCCGTAGGAGGGGCGGCTGAAGCTTTCTTT.

The count of this clonotype is one. This rearrangement joins TRBV6-4 to TRBJ1-1; D gene unclear. CDR1 is MRHNA and CDR2 is SNTAGT in the germline V gene. The CDR3 runs to 12 residues. The V end was cut by 0 bases, the J end by 11 bases, with 10 bases between. CDR3 nucleotide sequence: TGTGCCAGCAGTGACTCCATCGGAAGCGCTTTCTTT. The encoded protein is CASSDSIGSAFF.

This clonotype was detected only a few times. The chain employs TRBV10-3 and TRBJ2-1; no clear D gene. The germline CDR1 and CDR2 sequences are ENHRY and SYGVKD. Deletions cut 2 bases from V and 0 bases from J, with 5 bases between. The CDR3 covers 14 residues. The CDR3 nucleotides read TGTGCCATCAGTGAGAACCCCTCCTACAATGAGCAGTTCTTC. As protein: CAISENPSYNEQFF.

The chain has TRBV9 and TRBJ2-7, with D unclear. Looked up from germline, CDR1 is SGDLS and CDR2 is YYNGEE. V shed 7 bases and J shed 7 bases, with 21 bases lying between them. There are 14 residues in the CDR3. The CDR3 loop reads CASGRPGDSEEQYF. In nucleotides, the CDR3 is TGTGCCAGCGGCCGCCCAGGCGATTCTGAGGAGCAGTACTTC.

V and J are TRBV6-1 and TRBJ2-4, with unresolved D. The V end was cut by 6 bases, the J end by 8 bases, with 20 bases between. CDR3 length equals 15 residues. Germline lookup yields CDR1 MNHNS and CDR2 SASEGT. In nucleotides, the CDR3 is TGTGCCAGCAGAGTTAGGGAATCGAAGATCGACATTCAGTACTTC. This sequence encodes CASRVRESKIDIQYF.

The V gene is TRBV20-1, the J gene TRBJ2-1, with D possibly being TRBD1 (6 bases). Trimming left V 4 bases short and J 8 bases short, with 24 bases between. Germline CDR1 is DFQATT and CDR2 is SNEGSKA (reference sequence). The CDR3 contains 16 residues. The CDR3 loop is CSATPSMGANYHEQFF. CDR3 nucleotides: TGCAGTGCTACTCCCTCTATGGGGGCCAATTACCATGAGCAGTTCTTC.

A remark on this clonotype: An end of the junction does not agree with germline; a read error may underlie this. This sequence joins TRBV7-2 and TRBJ2-5; perhaps TRBD2 as D (6 bases). Germline V CDR1 and CDR2: SGHTA, FQGNSA. The CDR3 totals 16 residues. The CDR3 reads CAGSLSLAATQETQYF. The CDR3 region has the DNA TGTGCCGGCAGCTTATCACTAGCAGCGACCCAAGAGACCCAGTACTTC.

The chain carries TRBV12-3 or TRBV12-4 and TRBJ2-4, with D hard to call. This CDR3 spans 14 amino acids. V shed 6 bases and J shed 2 bases, with 11 bases lying between them. This CDR3 is CASSPRLTKNIQYF. The CDR3 bases are TGTGCCAGCAGCCCCAGGCTAACCAAAAACATTCAGTACTTC.

The chain links TRBV24-1 to TRBJ2-6; no clear D gene. The CDR3 extends over 15 amino acids. V dropped 5 bases and J dropped 1 base, with 8 bases sitting between them. CDR1 and CDR2 from the germline V gene are KGHDR and SFDVKD. In nucleotides, the CDR3 is TGTGCCACCAGTGCCCATGGGTCTGGGGCCAACGTCCTGACTTTC. Its translation is CATSAHGSGANVLTF.

This chain connects TRBV2 to TRBJ1-4; possible D gene TRBD1, 6 bases. The V end lost 6 bases, the J end lost 9 bases, and 17 bases lay between the germline ends. The CDR3 spans 14 residues. Germline V CDR1 and CDR2: SNHLY, FYNNEI. Written as DNA, the CDR3 is TGTGCCAGCAGGAGGAGGACAGAAGGGAAAAAACTGTTTTTT. The encoded protein is CASRRRTEGKKLFF.

V and J are TRBV11-2 and TRBJ1-1; D perhaps matches TRBD1 (6 bases). In germline, CDR1 is SGHAT, CDR2 FQNNGV. This CDR3 spans 14 amino acids. V shed 3 bases and J shed 8 bases, with 16 bases lying between them. DNA for the CDR3: TGTGCCAGCAGCTTCAGTTCAGGGGTTGCGGAAGCTTTCTTT. This codes for CASSFSSGVAEAFF.

Only a few counts were recorded for this clonotype. The rearrangement joins TRBV6-2 or TRBV6-3 to TRBJ2-1; D gene uncertain. This CDR3 is 10 amino acids long. CDR1 MNHEY and CDR2 SVGEGT come from the germline V gene. V shed 9 bases and J shed 6 bases, with 6 bases lying between them. The CDR3 DNA sequence: TGTGCCAGTGGGCCCAATGAGCAGTTCTTC. This translates into CASGPNEQFF.

The chain employs TRBV4-3 and TRBJ1-5; perhaps TRBD1 as D (5 bases). V shed 0 bases and J shed 4 bases, with 10 bases lying between them. The CDR3 has 15 amino acids. CDR1 and CDR2 from the germline V gene are LGHNA and YSLEER. The CDR3 nucleotides read TGCGCCAGCAGCCAAGATAGGGCAGGGAATCAGCCCCAGCATTTT. The encoded protein is CASSQDRAGNQPQHF.